This T cell receptor (beta chain) was sequenced in a study of T-cell reconstitution after alpha-beta-depleted transplantation in children. General study findings and limits: Several hundred graft clones that had expanded were reportedly the source of alpha-beta T cells about two months after transplant. The origin of high day-60 TCRbeta diversity in some patients lay in surviving recipient T cells and thymic progenitors. T cells produced anew were the main source of T-cell counts and diversity one year after transplant.

This clonotype was counted between two and nine times. Its antigen is still unknown. Using unique molecular identifiers, the investigators prepared the TCRbeta library. MiXCR, run by TCRdb on the PCR reads, gives a single entry per CDR3 protein. The sample has more than 100,000 distinct CDR3 sequences; roughly 23% are singletons. This CDR3 has 16 amino acids. V was clipped by 6 bases and J by 4 bases, with 19 bases between them. Germline loops: CDR1 MGHDK, CDR2 SYGVNS. This sequence was found in a male patient between 2 and 9 years old who had a stem cell transplant for chronic granulomatous disease, so the T cells may come from the graft donor. The J gene is TRBJ2-1, the V gene TRBV25-1, with a tentative D call TRBD1 (7 bases). The specimen was PBMCs, mostly from graft donor cells, collected 180 days after TCRalphabeta/CD19-depleted stem cell transplant. Written as DNA, the CDR3 is TGTGCCAGCAGCGAAACAGGAGGGGGCGCATACAATGAGCAGTTCTTC. Protein: CASSETGGGAYNEQFF.